This T cell receptor (beta chain) was recorded in a study of post-analysis software for immune sequencing data (dated by TCRdb to about 2015). In terms of the full investigation: Relapsing-remitting, secondary progressive and progressive-relapsing multiple sclerosis were recorded as disease courses, and subtype annotation was lacking for some patients. A subset of samples was prepared in parallel using single-end sample barcoding, then pooled and co-amplified after Illumina adapter ligation. The multiple sclerosis patient repertoires were compared with more than 10 previously published healthy control repertoires from donors aged roughly 6 to 25 years. Broader findings and caveats from the paper: Normalized Chao1 diversity was significantly lower in multiple sclerosis patients than controls, suggesting substantial peripheral T-cell clonal expansion. The control group was slightly older than the multiple sclerosis patient group. Direct clustering with F measure showed strong co-clustering of samples prepared in the same batch, prompting a batch-effect correction. Patients showed significantly higher frequencies than controls for five TRBV segments, among them TRBV5-6, TRBV5-1 and TRBV20-1.

Points on this clonotype: This clone's antigen is unknown. Base qualities are not provided; no much larger clone lies one nucleotide away.

TCR beta repertoires were profiled from peripheral blood of roughly 13 young patients with multiple sclerosis to demonstrate the VDJtools post-analysis software. The multiple sclerosis patients were children and adolescents ranging in age from roughly 6 to 15 years. Library method: PCR. For sequencing, an Illumina HiSeq 2500 was employed. Unique molecular identifiers were incorporated into TCR beta cDNA libraries to reduce PCR and sequencing biases. Every 1 to 10 million input T cells yielded some 500,000 cDNA molecules, meaning each molecule approximated one T cell. Patient libraries were prepared and sequenced with the same protocol used for the earlier healthy control dataset. Samples belonging to the same batch were prepared together, multiplexed and sequenced on a shared HiSeq lane. The source study handled its data this way. MIGEC was used to process the raw barcoded reads, and molecular identifier groups with only a single read were discarded before consensus assembly and CDR3 extraction. VDJtools was used for post-analysis of the clonotype tables, and diversity was normalized by down-sampling every dataset to the size of the smallest sample. In repertoire overlap clustering, CDR3 amino acid sequences, but not nucleotide sequences, were matched to correct batch-related cross-sample contamination. TCRdb reprocessed the public reads (quality trimming at Q25 with fastp, clone calling with MiXCR) and kept in-frame beta chains. Each record represents a unique CDR3 protein, reported with the most common genes and DNA among its rows. TCRdb, not the original authors, processed these V and J calls. In all, the sample holds hundreds of thousands of distinct CDR3 sequences, and about 50% of those were seen once. The ten most abundant clones make up roughly 4.4% of the sample.

V and J are truncated by 11 bases and 4 bases respectively, leaving an intervening sequence of 23 bases. The cysteine opens and the phenylalanine closes a CDR3 of 15 amino acids. CDR3 DNA only is kept here, 45 bases in frame from base 1. The germline V gene yields KGHSH for CDR1 and LQKENI for CDR2. Recombination connected TRBV18 to TRBJ1-2, with TRBD1 as a weak D call on 5 bases. This clonotype was sampled from a girl between 5 and 17 years old with multiple sclerosis. Source material: blood. Read as DNA, the sequence is TGTGCCTGCCTAATGCGTTCGGGGCCTGGCTATGGCTACACCTTC. The resulting protein is CACLMRSGPGYGYTF.